The clone carrying this TCR beta chain was seen a single time. The conserved phenylalanine or tryptophan normally closing the CDR3 is absent here, so this likely arose from a read error. This record belongs to a study of circulating CD8 cells and anti-PD-1 response in melanoma. Four subsets defined by PD-1 and/or TIGIT were sorted from live CD3+CD8+TCRalphabeta+ cells. This CDR3 is built from 14 residues. Germline CDR1 reads LNHDA; CDR2 reads SQIVND (reference sequence). V was pared by 9 bases and J by 1 base, with 9 bases of the junction left unmatched. Using around 14 ng of total RNA, TCR libraries were made with the QIAseq Immune Repertoire TCR panel. TCRdb passed the reads through MiXCR, listing each CDR3 protein once. Of about 1,100 distinct CDR3 sequences listed, 9.5% to 13% are singletons.

The specimen was CD8+ T cells from PBMCs, collected at baseline or after one month of anti-PD-1 therapy (not recorded which). The rearrangement joins TRBV19 to TRBJ2-7; 7 positions match TRBD1. The origin of this receptor is a human donor with melanoma. CDR3 region: CASDTGAGSYEQYS. In nucleotides, the CDR3 is TGTGCCAGCGATACAGGGGCCGGGTCCTACGAGCAGTACTCC.